The clone carrying this T cell receptor beta chain was seen a handful of times. Antigen unknown. Diagnosis rested on symptoms, serum thyroxine and TRAb, thyroid ultrasound, and orbital computed tomography. V shed 6 bases and J 5 bases; nucleotides not matched to a gene: 5. Germline loops: CDR1 LNHDA, CDR2 SQIVND (reference sequence). The CDR3 covers 14 residues. The sample is drawn from a study of T cells in Graves' hyperthyroidism and ophthalmopathy. Findings and limits, study-wide: Ophthalmopathy was told apart from stable hyperthyroidism by a 13 V-J model.

The CDR3 regions of TCR beta were amplified from RNA transcripts. An initial round of RT-PCR targeting the TCR CDR3 relied on the HTBI primer set. MiXCR, run by TCRdb on the multiplex PCR reads, gives a single entry per CDR3 protein. The data show about 610,000 distinct CDR3 sequences, 14% to 15% seen once. The V and J genes are TRBV19 and TRBJ1-2, with 11 bases identical to TRBD1. This TCR derives from a woman in her forties with Graves' ophthalmopathy. The sequencing input was blood. This chain's CDR3 is CASRDRGRIYGYTF. The CDR3 nucleotides read TGTGCCAGTAGGGACAGGGGGCGGATATATGGCTACACCTTC.